These 27 T cell receptor beta chains were sequenced from one sample in a study of neurological immune-mediated disorders. TCRdb processed the 5' RACE reads anew with MiXCR; each CDR3 protein has one entry. The sample has about 46,000 distinct CDR3 sequences, around 4.5% seen once. Sequenced sample: PBMCs. These receptors were collected from a woman aged 60-75 years with multiple sclerosis.

This clonotype appeared many times. The genes are TRBV20-1 and TRBJ1-5; D not certain. The CDR3 loop spans 14 amino acids. Germline V gene data show CDR1 as DFQATT and CDR2 as SNEGSKA (reference sequence). V gave up 1 base and J gave up 2 bases, with 9 bases separating them. The CDR3 region has the DNA TGCAGTGCTAGAGTTAGCCCCGGCAATCAGCCCCAGCATTTT. It is translated as CSARVSPGNQPQHF.

This clonotype was counted at least ten times. The CDR3: CSVAMGAGETQYF. The CDR3 DNA follows: TGCAGCGTTGCAATGGGGGCCGGAGAGACCCAGTACTTC. The rearrangement joins TRBV29-1 to TRBJ2-5, with D tentatively TRBD1 (6 bases). CDR3 size: 13 residues. Germline V gene lookup returns CDR1 SQVTM and CDR2 ANQGSEA. The ends were cut back, 4 bases at V and 4 bases at J, with 13 bases in the middle.

This clonotype was recorded at least ten times. V gene TRBV9 combines with J gene TRBJ2-7; no clear D gene. Trimming left V 7 bases short and J 5 bases short, with 22 bases between. This CDR3 spans 15 amino acids. In germline, CDR1 is SGDLS, CDR2 YYNGEE. DNA of the CDR3: TGTGCCAGCCCTGTAGACGGCTGGCCTCGGAACGAGCAGTACTTC. As protein: CASPVDGWPRNEQYF.

This clonotype was seen more than once but under ten times. V is TRBV5-1 and J is TRBJ2-1; no clear D gene. Trimming cost V 4 bases and J 2 bases, with 7 bases left between them. CDR3 length: 13 amino acids. Germline values: CDR1 SGHRS, CDR2 YFSETQ. CDR3 sequence reads: CASSAEPYNEQFF. CDR3 DNA sequence: TGCGCCAGCAGCGCGGAACCCTACAATGAGCAGTTCTTC. Based on the CDR3 plus reference TRBV5-1 and TRBJ2-1, the full variable domain is KAGVTQTPRYLIKTRGQQVTLSCSPISGHRSVSWYQQTPGQGLQFLFEYFSETQRNKGNFPGRFSGRQFSNSRSEMNVSTLELGDSALYLCASSAEPYNEQFFGPGTRLTVL.

This clonotype has ten or more counts. The chain recombines TRBV5-1 with TRBJ2-3; D gene unclear. Germline V gene sequence: CDR1 SGHRS, CDR2 YFSETQ. Deletions cut 0 bases from V and 2 bases from J, with 10 bases between. This CDR3 has 15 amino acids. In DNA form, the CDR3 reads TGCGCCAGCAGCTTGGAGGCGGTCCTCACAGATACGCAGTATTTT. Protein: CASSLEAVLTDTQYF.

This clonotype was picked up many times. The rearrangement links TRBV7-8 to TRBJ2-3; 8 bases fit TRBD2. Germline CDR1 and CDR2: SGHVS and FQNEAQ. CDR3 size: 14 residues. The V gene end was trimmed by 3 bases and the J gene end by 4 bases; junction bases not matched to a gene: 3. DNA of the CDR3: TGTGCCAGCAGCTTCGGACTAGCCGCAGATACGCAGTATTTT. Encoded protein: CASSFGLAADTQYF.

This chain's CDR3 is CASSLLRGSGELFF. CDR3 nucleotide sequence: TGTGCCAGCAGTTTATTAAGAGGGTCCGGGGAGCTGTTTTTT. This chain uses TRBV12-3 or TRBV12-4 with TRBJ2-2, with a possible D match to TRBD2 (5 bases). The V end was cut by 2 bases, the J end by 6 bases, with 10 bases between. This CDR3 contains 14 residues.

Worth noting for this clonotype: A much bigger clone sits one base away, suggesting this may be a read error. The J gene is TRBJ2-5, the V gene TRBV24-1; D gene uncertain. From germline, CDR1 is KGHDR and CDR2 SFDVKD. The CDR3 is 13 residues long. V lost 7 bases and J lost 3, with 11 bases in between. The CDR3 sequence is CATRGITEETQYF. The DNA of the CDR3 is TGTGCCACCAGGGGAATAACGGAAGAGACCCAGTACTTC.

This clonotype showed up many times. The V gene is TRBV9, the J gene TRBJ2-2; TRBD1 matches at 11 bases. Trimming took 3 bases from V and 5 from J; bases not matched to a gene: 9. The CDR3 extends over 17 amino acids. The germline V gene encodes CDR1 SGDLS and CDR2 YYNGEE. CDR3 nucleotides: TGTGCCAGCAGCGCCGGGACAGGGGGTCTGATGACCGGGGAGCTGTTTTTT. Its protein product is CASSAGTGGLMTGELFF.

This clonotype was counted only a few times. V and J are TRBV19 and TRBJ1-5; possible D gene TRBD1, 6 bases. The V end was cut by 6 bases, the J end by 4 bases, with 10 bases between. The V gene's germline CDR1 is LNHDA and CDR2 SQIVND (reference sequence). This CDR3 contains 13 residues. The CDR3 loop is CASSGQKNQPQHF. DNA of the CDR3: TGTGCCAGTAGCGGACAGAAAAATCAGCCCCAGCATTTT.

Points on this clonotype: This may be a read error: a much more frequent sequence differs by one nucleotide. This chain uses TRBV5-1 with TRBJ2-1; D is perhaps TRBD2 (6 bases). Trimming took off 4 bases at V and 8 bases at J, with 13 bases between the two ends. The CDR3 consists of 13 residues. CDR1 and CDR2 (germline): SGHRS, YFSETQ. DNA for the CDR3: TGCGCCAGCAGCATCACCTCTAGCGATGAGCAGTTCTTC. Protein sequence: CASSITSSDEQFF. Filled out from reference TRBV5-1 and TRBJ2-1, the complete variable domain reads KAGVTQTPRYLIKTRGQQVTLSCSPISGHRSVSWYQQTPGQGLQFLFEYFSETQRNKGNFPGRFSGRQFSNSRSEMNVSTLELGDSALYLCASSITSSDEQFFGPGTRLTVL.

With respect to this clonotype: At one end the junction does not follow the germline gene, possibly because of a read error. The genes are TRBV4-1 and TRBJ1-5; perhaps TRBD1 as D (6 bases). The V gene's germline CDR1 is MGHRA and CDR2 YSYEKL. The CDR3 consists of 14 residues. The CDR3 sequence: CASNPTGFAQPQNF. The CDR3 DNA reads TGCGCCAGCAACCCAACAGGGTTTGCTCAGCCCCAGAATTTT.

To note about this clonotype: A single base separates this from a much larger clone, so it may be a read error. V gene TRBV2 combines with J gene TRBJ1-1, with a tentative D call TRBD1 (5 bases). Germline V CDR1 and CDR2: SNHLY, FYNNEI. The CDR3 runs 13 residues. The V end was cut by 6 bases, the J end by 2 bases, with 10 bases between. The CDR3 is CASRWTTNTEAFF. CDR3 nucleotides: TGTGCCAGCAGATGGACAACCAACACTGAAGCTTTCTTT.

The rearrangement joins TRBV6-1 to TRBJ2-7, with D perhaps TRBD1 or TRBD2 (6 bases each). The germline V gene encodes CDR1 MNHNS and CDR2 SASEGT. The CDR3 runs 14 residues. The V and J ends lost 11 bases and 3 bases respectively, with 20 bases between them. Here the CDR3 DNA reads TGTGCCTCGCACCTAGGGGGGTTCATCTACGAGCAGTACTTC. Protein product: CASHLGGFIYEQYF.

This clonotype has a count of ten or more. The chain employs TRBV15 and TRBJ2-5, with D perhaps matching TRBD2 (7 bases). The germline gives CDR1 LNHNV, CDR2 YYDKDF (reference sequence). This CDR3 is built from 14 residues. Trimming removed 6 bases from V and 0 bases from J, with 11 bases in between. The CDR3 bases are TGTGCCACCAGGGGCGGGGGCCACCAAGAGACCCAGTACTTC. Its protein is CATRGGGHQETQYF.

This clonotype was picked up a small number of times. J is TRBJ2-3 and V is TRBV5-1; D not resolved. V gave up 0 bases and J gave up 0 bases, with 8 bases separating them. Germline assignment: CDR1 SGHRS and CDR2 YFSETQ. This CDR3 is built from 15 residues. For the CDR3, the DNA is TGCGCCAGCAGCTTGGGCGGTACTAGCACAGATACGCAGTATTTT. This encodes CASSLGGTSTDTQYF.

This clonotype has ten or more counts. The chain joins TRBV20-1 to TRBJ2-5; 13 nucleotides align to TRBD2. Germline V lookup: CDR1 DFQATT, CDR2 SNEGSKA (reference sequence). V lost 5 bases, J lost 5 bases, and 14 bases stayed unmatched. The length of the CDR3 is 17 residues. The CDR3: CSAEPGLAGRGRETQYF. The CDR3, as DNA: TGCAGTGCTGAGCCGGGACTAGCGGGGAGGGGTCGGGAGACCCAGTACTTC.

Worth noting for this clonotype: One junction end does not reproduce the germline sequence, and a read error may be involved. The CDR3 loop reads CASSEGARDTDTQYF. For the CDR3, the DNA is TGTGCCAGCAGCGAAGGGGCGAGGGACACAGATACGCAGTATTTT. The V and J genes are TRBV2 and TRBJ2-3; tentatively, D is TRBD1 or TRBD2 (5 bases each). Germline assignment: CDR1 SNHLY and CDR2 FYNNEI. This CDR3 comprises 15 residues.

There are many counts of this clonotype. The CDR3 nucleotides are TGTGCCAGCAGTTACTTCTATGAGCAGTTCTTC. Residues: CASSYFYEQFF. The rearrangement joins TRBV6-5 to TRBJ2-1; D call uncertain. The CDR3 loop spans 11 amino acids. Germline V CDR1 and CDR2: MNHEY, SVGAGI. V was cut by 1 base and J by 8 bases, with 3 bases left in between.

This clonotype was detected many times. The junction shows a germline mismatch at one end, possibly a read error. The rearrangement joins TRBV7-7 to TRBJ2-2, with 7 bases lining up with TRBD1. The CDR3 is 15 amino acids. Germline V lookup: CDR1 SSHAT, CDR2 FNYEAQ (reference sequence). CDR3 nucleotide sequence: TGTGCTAGCAGCTTAGCCGAGACAGGGACCGGGGAGCTGTTTTTT. Protein sequence: CASSLAETGTGELFF.

Many counts were recorded for this clonotype. The chain is built from TRBV10-3 and TRBJ2-3, with D possibly matching TRBD2 (5 bases). This CDR3 comprises 15 residues. Trimming pared 2 bases from V and 5 bases from J, leaving 14 bases between. CDR1 is ENHRY and CDR2 is SYGVKD in the germline V gene. The CDR3 nucleotides are TGTGCCATCAGTGAGAGAGGGCCGGTGGGAGATACGCAGTATTTT. This encodes CAISERGPVGDTQYF.

The chain carries TRBV5-1 and TRBJ1-1, with a tentative D call TRBD1 (6 bases). The CDR3 spans 14 residues. With 5 bases removed from V and 7 bases from J, the gap between germline ends came to 18 bases. The germline V gene encodes CDR1 SGHRS and CDR2 YFSETQ. Written as DNA, the CDR3 is TGCGCCAGCAGACGGACAGTACCCCAGGATGAAGCTTTCTTT. Translated: CASRRTVPQDEAFF.

This clonotype was recorded at least ten times. The chain employs TRBV12-3 or TRBV12-4 and TRBJ1-2; D possibly corresponds to TRBD1 (6 bases). V was shortened by 7 bases and J by 7 bases, with 19 bases between the two germline ends. The CDR3 spans 14 residues. The DNA for the CDR3 is TGTGCCAGCACCCTTACCGGGGGGCGGAGTGGCTACACCTTC. Its protein is CASTLTGGRSGYTF.

This clonotype occurred a few times. This chain connects TRBV12-3 or TRBV12-4 to TRBJ1-2, with 8 nucleotides matching TRBD1. The CDR3 has 13 residues. Trimming removed 7 bases from V and 11 bases from J; junction bases left unmatched: 12. The CDR3 here is CASTFRDRSSYTF. The DNA for the CDR3 is TGTGCCAGCACCTTCCGGGACAGGTCGTCTTACACCTTC.

This clonotype was detected ten times or more. V and J are TRBV5-1 and TRBJ2-1, with 9 bases that match TRBD1. Per germline, CDR1 SGHRS and CDR2 YFSETQ. The V gene end was trimmed by 6 bases and the J gene end by 5 bases; junction bases not matched to a gene: 6. CDR3 length equals 14 residues. CDR3 sequence (DNA): TGCGCCAGCAAAAGGGACAGGGCCGACAATGAGCAGTTCTTC. Protein sequence: CASKRDRADNEQFF.

Ten or more counts support this clonotype. The chain couples TRBV2 to TRBJ1-2, with 8 bases aligning to TRBD1. CDR1 and CDR2 (germline): SNHLY, FYNNEI. V was clipped by 10 bases and J by 6 bases; unmatched bases: 10. This CDR3 is 13 amino acids long. The CDR3 spells CATRTGFVDGYTF. The CDR3 region has the DNA TGTGCCACTAGGACAGGGTTTGTCGATGGCTACACCTTC. Full variable domain (outside the CDR3, taken from reference TRBV2 and TRBJ1-2): EPEVTQTPSHQVTQMGQEVILRCVPISNHLYFYWYRQILGQKVEFLVSFYNNEISEKSEIFDDQFSVERPDGSNFTLKIRSTKLEDSAMYFCATRTGFVDGYTFGSGTRLTVV.

This clonotype was counted ten times or more. The rearrangement uses TRBV12-3 or TRBV12-4 and TRBJ1-2; D call uncertain. V was shortened by 5 bases and J by 4 bases, with 14 bases between the two germline ends. This CDR3 has 14 residues. The chain's CDR3 is CASSHRRVPYGYTF. The CDR3 DNA sequence: TGTGCCAGCAGTCACAGACGGGTCCCCTATGGCTACACCTTC.